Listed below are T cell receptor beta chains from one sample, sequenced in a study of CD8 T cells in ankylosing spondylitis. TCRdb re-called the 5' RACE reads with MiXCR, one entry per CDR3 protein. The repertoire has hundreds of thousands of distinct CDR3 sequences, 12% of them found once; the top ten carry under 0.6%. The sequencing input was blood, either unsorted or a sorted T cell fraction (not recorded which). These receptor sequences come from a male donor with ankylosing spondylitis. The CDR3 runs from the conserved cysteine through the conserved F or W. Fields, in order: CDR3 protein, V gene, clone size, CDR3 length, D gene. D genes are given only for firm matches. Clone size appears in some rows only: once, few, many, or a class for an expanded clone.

CSAPHRGVGDTQYF	TRBV20-1	few	14	TRBD1
CSARRRTEGYTF	TRBV20-1	many	12	NA
CASSYSFSPLHF	TRBV6-5	few	12	NA
CASSPGLAETYEQYF	TRBV5-1	NA	15	TRBD2
CSAPNPRGTNYEQYF	TRBV20-1	NA	15	NA
CASSLSRGSTGELFF	TRBV7-6	few	15	NA
CASSFSGRYEQFF	TRBV7-9	few	13	TRBD2
CASSSSGDNQPQHF	TRBV5-5	once	14	NA
CSAGNYNEQFF	TRBV29-1	NA	11	NA
CASRSTPTGELFF	TRBV5-1	NA	13	NA
CANTPRSGSDF	TRBV10-3	NA	11	NA
CASSLRAGVLEAFF	TRBV7-2	few	14	NA
CSARRGGGYTF	TRBV20-1	many	11	NA
CASSSTGLTEAFF	TRBV18	few	13	NA
CASSQDRVGGQFYF	TRBV4-3	NA	14	NA
CSALSARNYGYTF	TRBV20-1	few	13	NA
CASQRSGGNTEAFF	TRBV7-3	few	14	NA
CASSWGSSSYEQYF	TRBV5-1	NA	14	NA
CASSLGTRGAETQYF	TRBV28	NA	15	NA
CSASRGAVQSPLHF	TRBV20-1	NA	14	NA
CASSQVGGYNEQFF	TRBV3-1	few	14	NA
CASGKSPWRGTDTQYF	TRBV7-2	few	16	NA
CASSATRGVAFF	TRBV7-8	many	12	NA
CSARGAVYEQYF	TRBV20-1	NA	12	NA
CSVGPTGGRTDTQYF	TRBV29-1	NA	15	TRBD1
CASSGGSGRAYTQYF	TRBV10-2	few	15	TRBD2
CASSPMTDTQYF	TRBV18	many	12	NA
CASSSSGGETQYF	TRBV7-9	many	13	TRBD2
CASSLDSGTGYEQYF	TRBV7-2	few	15	TRBD1
CASRTGTGTDTQYF	TRBV12-3/TRBV12-4	few	14	TRBD1
CAISGKGGTEAFF	TRBV10-3	NA	13	NA
CASSYPHTGELFF	TRBV28	NA	13	NA
CSVENELREQYF	TRBV29-1	many	12	NA
CASSLFRADFNEQFF	TRBV5-1	NA	15	NA
CASSLGAGGNSPLHF	TRBV7-8	NA	15	TRBD1
CASSYAGTGGHEQYF	TRBV6-5	NA	15	TRBD1
CSARPPGLAGGEQFF	TRBV20-1	many	15	TRBD2
CSARLLVNQLTNTGELFF	TRBV20-1	NA	18	NA
CASSLLRSYEQYF	TRBV28	NA	13	NA
CASSPWLPALSGANVLTF	TRBV25-1	once	18	NA
CASSQDRGPEAFF	TRBV4-3	few	13	NA
CASSVEPGLAGNTIYF	TRBV9	NA	16	NA
CASSNGQLPNQPQHF	TRBV4-2	NA	15	NA
CASSQGFRQARAYEQYF	TRBV14	NA	17	NA